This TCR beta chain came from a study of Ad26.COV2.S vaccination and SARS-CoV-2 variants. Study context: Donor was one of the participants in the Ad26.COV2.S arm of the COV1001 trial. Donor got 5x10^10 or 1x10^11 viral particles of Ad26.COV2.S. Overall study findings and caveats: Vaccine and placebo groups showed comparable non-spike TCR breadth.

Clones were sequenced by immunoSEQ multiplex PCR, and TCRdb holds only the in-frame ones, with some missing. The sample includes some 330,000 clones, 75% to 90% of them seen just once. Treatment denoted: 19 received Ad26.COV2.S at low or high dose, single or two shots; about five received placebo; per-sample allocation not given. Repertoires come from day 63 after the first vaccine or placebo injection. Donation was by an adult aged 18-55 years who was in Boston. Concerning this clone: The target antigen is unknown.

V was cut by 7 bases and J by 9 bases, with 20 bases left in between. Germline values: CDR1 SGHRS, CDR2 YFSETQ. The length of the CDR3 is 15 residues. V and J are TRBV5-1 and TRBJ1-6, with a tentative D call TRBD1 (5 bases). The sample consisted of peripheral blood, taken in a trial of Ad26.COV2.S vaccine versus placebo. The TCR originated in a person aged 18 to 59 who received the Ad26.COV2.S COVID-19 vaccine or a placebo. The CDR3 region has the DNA TGCGCCAGCGGCGAGGCGGACAAAACATCTTCACCCCTCCACTTT. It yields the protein CASGEADKTSSPLHF. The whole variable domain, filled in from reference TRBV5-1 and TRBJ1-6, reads KAGVTQTPRYLIKTRGQQVTLSCSPISGHRSVSWYQQTPGQGLQFLFEYFSETQRNKGNFPGRFSGRQFSNSRSEMNVSTLELGDSALYLCASGEADKTSSPLHFGNGTRLTVT.